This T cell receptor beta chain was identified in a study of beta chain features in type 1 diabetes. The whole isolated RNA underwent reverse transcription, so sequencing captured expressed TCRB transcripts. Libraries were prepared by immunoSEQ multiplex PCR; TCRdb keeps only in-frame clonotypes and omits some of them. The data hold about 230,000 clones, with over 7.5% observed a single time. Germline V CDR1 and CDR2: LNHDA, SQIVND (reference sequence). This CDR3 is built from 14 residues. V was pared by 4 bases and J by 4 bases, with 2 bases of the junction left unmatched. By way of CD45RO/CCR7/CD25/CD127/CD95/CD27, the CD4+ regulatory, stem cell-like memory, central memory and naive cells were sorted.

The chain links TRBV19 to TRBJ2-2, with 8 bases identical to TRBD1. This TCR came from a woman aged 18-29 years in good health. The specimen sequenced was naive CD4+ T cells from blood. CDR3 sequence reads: CASSKTGATGELFF. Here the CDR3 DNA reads TGTGCCAGTAGTAAGACAGGGGCCACCGGGGAGCTGTTTTTT.